The rows below give T cell receptor beta chains drawn from one sample of a study of blood T cell repertoires in COVID-19. Clones were sequenced by immunoSEQ multiplex PCR, and TCRdb holds only the in-frame ones, with some missing. The profile shows 200,000 to 250,000 clones, around 90% of them singletons. Material: PBMCs or T cells enriched from blood (not recorded which). The receptors were sampled from a woman between 50 and 59 years old who had recovered from COVID-19. Each CDR3 is given without its conserved first and last residue. Each record gives: V gene, J gene, CDR3 protein.

V: TRBV2; J: TRBJ1-2; CDR3: ASRAAGEGYT
V: TRBV14; J: TRBJ2-1; CDR3: ASSQEWGLAGVNEQF
V: TRBV19; J: TRBJ2-1; CDR3: ASALGNTYNEQF
V: TRBV19; J: TRBJ2-7; CDR3: ASSIEGDRGPYEQY
V: TRBV14; J: TRBJ2-1; CDR3: ASSQDLPRGWLDEQF
V: TRBV18; J: TRBJ2-3; CDR3: ASSPFETGHTDTQY
V: TRBV5-1; J: TRBJ1-1; CDR3: ASSGGTGQGTEAF
V: TRBV27; J: TRBJ1-6; CDR3: ASSPQRTVKLPLH
V: TRBV5-5; J: TRBJ2-1; CDR3: ASSPSPTPQLNEQF
V: TRBV18; J: TRBJ1-1; CDR3: ASSKDRAGTEAF
V: TRBV27; J: TRBJ2-2; CDR3: ASSLSSGELF
V: TRBV19; J: TRBJ2-2; CDR3: ASSAVRNTGELF
V: TRBV6-5; J: TRBJ2-7; CDR3: ASSRTSGTYEQY
V: TRBV28; J: TRBJ1-6; CDR3: ASTEAGERNSPLH
V: TRBV5-1; J: TRBJ2-7; CDR3: ASSLVQSPGEGEQY
V: TRBV7-9; J: TRBJ1-1; CDR3: ASSFPWPGTEAF
V: TRBV18; J: TRBJ2-5; CDR3: ASSPGGQMKETQY
V: TRBV5-6; J: TRBJ1-5; CDR3: ASSLGSYRGNQPQH
V: TRBV27; J: TRBJ2-1; CDR3: ASKQAPPVGNEQF
V: TRBV21-1; J: TRBJ1-1; CDR3: ASSETQGPAF
V: TRBV28; J: TRBJ1-5; CDR3: ASRGQGSQPQH
V: TRBV12-5; J: TRBJ2-5; CDR3: ASGWGGSGETQY
V: TRBV6-5; J: TRBJ2-7; CDR3: ATAQLVTHEQY
V: TRBV5-1; J: TRBJ2-3; CDR3: ASSLVDRATDTQY
V: TRBV24-1; J: TRBJ1-1; CDR3: ATSLTRGRQRKAF
V: TRBV27; J: TRBJ2-3; CDR3: ASSSLADTQY
V: TRBV28; J: TRBJ1-1; CDR3: ASITGTGRVTEAF
V: TRBV7-2; J: TRBJ2-1; CDR3: ASSDSGSYYNEQF
V: TRBV7-9; J: TRBJ2-1; CDR3: ASSSYRASSYNEQF
V: TRBV5-1; J: TRBJ2-1; CDR3: ASSLAQGGNEQF
V: TRBV3-1/TRBV3-2; J: TRBJ2-5; CDR3: ASSREVASGKYQETQY
V: TRBV14; J: TRBJ2-1; CDR3: ASSQRISRYNEQF
V: TRBV27; J: TRBJ1-6; CDR3: ASSSDPLSPLH
V: TRBV7-3; J: TRBJ1-2; CDR3: ASSLSPGTADGYT
V: TRBV18; J: TRBJ2-2; CDR3: ATQTGQFSAGELF
V: TRBV5-4; J: TRBJ2-1; CDR3: ASSLEQGADNEQF
V: TRBV18; J: TRBJ2-7; CDR3: ASSPGTGGIYEQY
V: TRBV28; J: TRBJ1-1; CDR3: ASTTPLPTEAF
V: TRBV27; J: TRBJ2-5; CDR3: ASRSWTREGVSQETQY
V: TRBV5-5; J: TRBJ1-6; CDR3: ASSFPGTKYNSPLH
V: TRBV5-4; J: TRBJ2-3; CDR3: ASSSEGSTDTQY
V: TRBV10-3; J: TRBJ2-1; CDR3: AISVSSGSYNEQF
V: TRBV12-5; J: TRBJ1-3; CDR3: ASGLVQGAASGNTIY
V: TRBV28; J: TRBJ2-3; CDR3: ASSLVSLGPNSDTQY
V: TRBV5-1; J: TRBJ2-1; CDR3: ASSKLAGAPNEQF
V: TRBV7-2; J: TRBJ1-5; CDR3: ASSLTTDQPQH
V: TRBV10-3; J: TRBJ2-3; CDR3: ATLDLTGTSGMDTQY
V: TRBV28; J: TRBJ1-1; CDR3: ASSFHPPGPEGAEAF
V: TRBV5-8; J: TRBJ2-1; CDR3: ASSVRTSGSSNEQF
V: TRBV29-1; J: TRBJ1-5; CDR3: SVGAENQPQH
V: TRBV3-1/TRBV3-2; J: TRBJ2-3; CDR3: ASSQGPPSTDTQY
V: TRBV3-1/TRBV3-2; J: TRBJ2-5; CDR3: ASSLRRGRAHETQY
V: TRBV24-1; J: TRBJ2-2; CDR3: ATSDSGQGVTGELF
V: TRBV11-2; J: TRBJ2-5; CDR3: ASSPLGGETQY
V: TRBV5-4; J: TRBJ2-3; CDR3: ASSGLGVGLAGGTDTQY